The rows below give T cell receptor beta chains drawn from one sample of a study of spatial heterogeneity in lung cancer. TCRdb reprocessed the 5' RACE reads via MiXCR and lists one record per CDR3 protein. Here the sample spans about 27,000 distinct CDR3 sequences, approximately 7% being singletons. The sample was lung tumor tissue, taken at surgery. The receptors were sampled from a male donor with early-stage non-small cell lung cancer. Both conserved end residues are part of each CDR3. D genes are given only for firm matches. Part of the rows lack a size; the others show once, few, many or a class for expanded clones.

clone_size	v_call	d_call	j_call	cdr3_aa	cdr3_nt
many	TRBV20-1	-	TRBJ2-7	CSVPGRRGPPYEQYF	TGCAGTGTTCCAGGAAGGCGGGGGCCTCCCTACGAGCAGTACTTC
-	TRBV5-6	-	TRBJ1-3	CVSSLSQAYSGNTIYF	TGTGTCAGCAGCTTGTCACAGGCTTACTCTGGAAACACCATATATTTT
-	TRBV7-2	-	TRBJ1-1	CASSLRAGSTEAFF	TGTGCCAGCAGCTTGCGGGCGGGGAGCACTGAAGCTTTCTTT
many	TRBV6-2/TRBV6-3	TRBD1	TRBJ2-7	CASSLTGGQYF	TGTGCCAGCAGTTTGACAGGGGGGCAGTACTTC
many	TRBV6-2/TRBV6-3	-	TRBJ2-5	CASSFGGGTQYF	TGTGCCAGCAGTTTCGGGGGAGGGACCCAGTACTTC
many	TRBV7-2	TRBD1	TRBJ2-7	CASSLGTEYYEQYF	TGTGCCAGCAGCTTGGGGACAGAGTACTACGAGCAGTACTTC
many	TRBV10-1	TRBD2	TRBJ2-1	CASSESLAGRNEQFF	TGCGCCAGCAGTGAGTCTCTAGCGGGGAGGAATGAGCAGTTCTTC
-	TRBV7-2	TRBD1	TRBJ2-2	CASSSRTGGTGELFF	TGTGCCAGCAGCTCGAGGACAGGGGGCACCGGGGAGCTGTTTTTT
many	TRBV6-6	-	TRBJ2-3	CASSYLEFQDTQYF	TGTGCCAGCAGTTATCTCGAATTTCAAGATACGCAGTATTTT
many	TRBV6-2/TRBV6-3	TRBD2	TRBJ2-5	CASSYDRISGGRETQYF	TGTGCCAGCAGTTACGATCGGATTAGCGGGGGTCGAGAGACCCAGTACTTC
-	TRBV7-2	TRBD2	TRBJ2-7	CASSLSSGAYEQYF	TGTGCCAGCAGTCTAAGTAGCGGGGCCTACGAGCAGTACTTC
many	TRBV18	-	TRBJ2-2	CASSDRTPPGELFF	TGTGCCAGCTCAGACCGGACTCCCCCGGGGGAGCTGTTTTTT
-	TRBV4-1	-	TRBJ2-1	CASSQDGGSDNEQFF	TGCGCCAGCAGCCAAGATGGAGGGAGTGACAATGAGCAGTTCTTC
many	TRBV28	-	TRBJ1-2	CASRLGEGFRYGYTF	TGTGCCAGCAGGCTGGGGGAGGGGTTTCGTTATGGCTACACCTTC
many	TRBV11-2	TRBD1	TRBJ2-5	CASSQRTGGYVETQYF	TGTGCCAGCAGTCAGAGAACAGGGGGCTATGTAGAGACCCAGTACTTC
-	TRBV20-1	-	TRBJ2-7	CSVPDGTYEQYF	TGCAGTGTCCCGGACGGAACCTACGAGCAGTACTTC
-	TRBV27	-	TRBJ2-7	CASSSRQTVNYEQYF	TGTGCCAGCAGTTCCCGCCAGACTGTCAACTACGAGCAGTACTTC